This is a list of T cell receptor beta chains from one sample in a study of T-cell memory formation after mild COVID-19. Using its own MiXCR run on the 5' RACE reads, TCRdb lists one record per CDR3 protein. The data contain roughly 620,000 distinct CDR3 sequences, approximately 18% of them singletons. Sequenced material: PBMCs or a T cell subset sorted from them (not recorded which). Source of these receptors: an adult woman who had mild COVID-19 (a few samples of this study predate the infection). Cell type and time point are not known. The CDR3 runs from the conserved cysteine through the conserved F or W. D genes are given only for firm matches. Clone size is shown for a subset of rows, as once, few, many or a class of expanded clone.

size: NA; D: NA; J: TRBJ1-1; V: TRBV29-1; DNA: TGCAGCGTTGAAGCGCAAGGTGGAACTGAAGCTTTCTTT; CDR3: CSVEAQGGTEAFF
size: NA; D: NA; J: TRBJ2-1; V: TRBV4-1; DNA: TGCGCCAGCAGCCAAGAGGACACCGAGCAGTTCTTC; CDR3: CASSQEDTEQFF
size: NA; D: NA; J: TRBJ1-1; V: TRBV5-5; DNA: TGTGCCAGCAGCTTAAGTGCAGGGCGGAACACTGAAGCTTTCTTT; CDR3: CASSLSAGRNTEAFF
size: NA; D: NA; J: TRBJ1-1; V: TRBV3-1; DNA: TGTGCCAGCAGGGCAACAGGGAGTATCACTGAAGCTTTCTTT; CDR3: CASRATGSITEAFF
size: NA; D: TRBD2; J: TRBJ2-1; V: TRBV3-1; DNA: TGTGCCAGCAGCCTCACTAGCGGGGGGCGAACCTACAATGAGCAGTTCTTC; CDR3: CASSLTSGGRTYNEQFF
size: NA; D: NA; J: TRBJ1-2; V: TRBV9; DNA: TGTGCCAGCAGCGTTGCCGGGTATGGCTACACCTTC; CDR3: CASSVAGYGYTF
size: few; D: TRBD2; J: TRBJ2-4; V: TRBV24-1; DNA: TGTGCCACCAGTGATGTAGCGGGAGGCGACATTCAGTACTTC; CDR3: CATSDVAGGDIQYF
size: few; D: NA; J: TRBJ2-7; V: TRBV4-3; DNA: TGCGCCAGCAGCCAAGTATTGGGACTGATGTCCTACGAGCAGTACTTC; CDR3: CASSQVLGLMSYEQYF
size: few; D: NA; J: TRBJ2-3; V: TRBV6-2/TRBV6-3; DNA: TGTGCCAGCTTGCTCCGGCGGGTACCAGATACGCAGTATTTT; CDR3: CASLLRRVPDTQYF
size: NA; D: TRBD1; J: TRBJ2-7; V: TRBV7-2; DNA: TGTGCCAGCAGCCAAATGGACAGGGTCTACGAGCAGTACTTC; CDR3: CASSQMDRVYEQYF
size: NA; D: NA; J: TRBJ1-1; V: TRBV6-5; DNA: TGTGCCAGCAGTTACTCGGCCCGACAGCCGAACACTGAAGCTTTCTTT; CDR3: CASSYSARQPNTEAFF
size: NA; D: NA; J: TRBJ2-7; V: TRBV29-1; DNA: TGCAGCGCCCTGGGGGCAGGGTCCTACGAGCAGTACTTC; CDR3: CSALGAGSYEQYF
size: NA; D: TRBD2; J: TRBJ2-7; V: TRBV20-1; DNA: TGCAGTGCTAGAGATAAGACGGCGGGAGCCGCCTACGAGCAGTACTTC; CDR3: CSARDKTAGAAYEQYF
size: few; D: TRBD1; J: TRBJ2-1; V: TRBV7-9; DNA: TGTGCCAGCAGCTTCGGGACAGGGGTTTCCTACAATGAGCAGTTCTTC; CDR3: CASSFGTGVSYNEQFF
size: many; D: TRBD2; J: TRBJ2-3; V: TRBV7-3; DNA: TGTGCCAGCAGCTCAATAGCGGGAGGAACCACAGATACGCAGTATTTT; CDR3: CASSSIAGGTTDTQYF
size: NA; D: TRBD2; J: TRBJ2-5; V: TRBV12-3/TRBV12-4; DNA: TGTGCCAGCAGTTTCACGGGGGGGCTTGAAGAGACCCAGTACTTC; CDR3: CASSFTGGLEETQYF
size: many; D: TRBD2; J: TRBJ2-7; V: TRBV5-1; DNA: TGCGCCAGCAGCTCCGGTAGCGGGATCTACGAGCAGTACTTC; CDR3: CASSSGSGIYEQYF
size: few; D: NA; J: TRBJ1-1; V: TRBV6-6; DNA: TGTGCCAGCAGTTACGGGGGCAGGGGCACTGAAGCTTTCTTT; CDR3: CASSYGGRGTEAFF
size: NA; D: NA; J: TRBJ1-2; V: TRBV2; DNA: TGTGCCAGCAGTGAAGTCCCGGGGGCGAGGGGCTACACCTTC; CDR3: CASSEVPGARGYTF
size: NA; D: NA; J: TRBJ2-2; V: TRBV7-3; DNA: TGTGCCAGCAGCTCAACCCTCCTCCAGGGCACCGGGGAGCTGTTTTTT; CDR3: CASSSTLLQGTGELFF
size: NA; D: NA; J: TRBJ2-1; V: TRBV12-3/TRBV12-4; DNA: TGTGCCAGCAGTTTAAAACAGAAATTGACGATCTACAATGAGCAGTTCTTC; CDR3: CASSLKQKLTIYNEQFF
size: many; D: TRBD1; J: TRBJ1-4; V: TRBV12-3/TRBV12-4; DNA: TGTGCCAGCAGGACCGGGACAGGGAATGAAAAACTGTTTTTT; CDR3: CASRTGTGNEKLFF
size: NA; D: NA; J: TRBJ1-1; V: TRBV5-1; DNA: TGCGCCAGCAGGGCAGGGGACGAGCTGGGAGCTTTCTTT; CDR3: CASRAGDELGAFF
size: NA; D: TRBD1; J: TRBJ2-2; V: TRBV6-5; DNA: TGTGCCAGCAGTTCCCGGGACAGGGCAAACACCGGGGAGCTGTTTTTT; CDR3: CASSSRDRANTGELFF
size: few; D: NA; J: TRBJ2-7; V: TRBV20-1; DNA: TGCAGTGCTAGAGATACACAAGGCGTCAAGTCCTACGAGCAGTACTTC; CDR3: CSARDTQGVKSYEQYF
size: NA; D: TRBD2; J: TRBJ2-1; V: TRBV9; DNA: TGTGCCAGCGTAGGGGGACTAGGGCTCAATGAGCAGTTCTTC; CDR3: CASVGGLGLNEQFF
size: NA; D: NA; J: TRBJ1-3; V: TRBV5-1; DNA: TGCGCCAGCAGCGACGCCTCCGGCGGAAACACCATATATTTT; CDR3: CASSDASGGNTIYF
size: few; D: NA; J: TRBJ2-3; V: TRBV7-9; DNA: TGTGCCAGCAGCTTAGACTCAGATACGCAGTATTTT; CDR3: CASSLDSDTQYF
size: NA; D: TRBD2; J: TRBJ2-2; V: TRBV7-2; DNA: TGTGCCCTCAAGCCGGGAGGGTCCGTGACCGGGGAGCTGTTTTTT; CDR3: CALKPGGSVTGELFF
size: few; D: TRBD2; J: TRBJ2-7; V: TRBV5-6; DNA: TGTGCCAGCAGCGGGACTAGCTCTAGCTACGAGCAGTACTTC; CDR3: CASSGTSSSYEQYF
size: many; D: TRBD2; J: TRBJ2-2; V: TRBV7-2; DNA: TGTGCCAGCAGCCTGGGGGGACTAGCGGGACGGAGGACCGGGGAGCTGTTTTTT; CDR3: CASSLGGLAGRRTGELFF
size: NA; D: TRBD2; J: TRBJ2-1; V: TRBV20-1; DNA: TGCAGTGCTAGAGATCCGGGACTAGCGGGCGAGCAGTTCTTC; CDR3: CSARDPGLAGEQFF
size: many; D: NA; J: TRBJ2-7; V: TRBV5-1; DNA: TGTGCCAGCAGCTTAGGGGGAACCTACGAGCAGTACTTC; CDR3: CASSLGGTYEQYF
size: NA; D: NA; J: TRBJ2-3; V: TRBV4-3; DNA: TGCGCCAGCAGCCAGAGTTCAGATACGCAGTATTTT; CDR3: CASSQSSDTQYF
size: NA; D: NA; J: TRBJ1-2; V: TRBV29-1; DNA: TGCAGCGTCGCACCATCAACACTAAGTGGCTACACCTTC; CDR3: CSVAPSTLSGYTF
size: once; D: TRBD1; J: TRBJ1-1; V: TRBV6-5; DNA: TGTGCCAGCTGGGGACAGGGAACCACTGAAGCTTTCTTT; CDR3: CASWGQGTTEAFF
size: few; D: NA; J: TRBJ2-5; V: TRBV5-6; DNA: TGTGCCAGCAGCTTGGGTCCCGGGTACCAAGAGACCCAGTACTTC; CDR3: CASSLGPGYQETQYF
size: NA; D: TRBD1; J: TRBJ1-1; V: TRBV6-5; DNA: TGTGCCAGCAGTATGACAGGGGTTATTGAAGCTTTCTTT; CDR3: CASSMTGVIEAFF
size: NA; D: NA; J: TRBJ2-3; V: TRBV29-1; DNA: TGCAGCGTTCGCGACGGGTATGATACGCAGTATTTT; CDR3: CSVRDGYDTQYF
size: few; D: TRBD1; J: TRBJ2-4; V: TRBV28; DNA: TGTGCCAGCAGTCCGGGGACAGAAAACATTCAGTACTTC; CDR3: CASSPGTENIQYF
size: few; D: NA; J: TRBJ2-2; V: TRBV6-5; DNA: TGTGCCAGCAGTTACTCACATATGGGGACTGCGAACACCGGGGAGCTGTTTTTT; CDR3: CASSYSHMGTANTGELFF
size: NA; D: NA; J: TRBJ2-3; V: TRBV6-6; DNA: TGTGCCAGCTCCGGGGGGCACTCAGATACGCAGTATTTT; CDR3: CASSGGHSDTQYF
size: NA; D: TRBD1; J: TRBJ1-5; V: TRBV20-1; DNA: TGCAGTGCTATTGACAGGGGGAATAGCAATCAGCCCCAGCATTTT; CDR3: CSAIDRGNSNQPQHF
size: few; D: NA; J: TRBJ2-1; V: TRBV7-2; DNA: TGTGCCAGCAGCTTAGATTTCGGCTACCCGGAGCGGTTCTTC; CDR3: CASSLDFGYPERFF
size: NA; D: NA; J: TRBJ1-2; V: TRBV29-1; DNA: TGCAGCGTTGACGCACAGGGAGATGGCTACACCTTC; CDR3: CSVDAQGDGYTF
size: NA; D: NA; J: TRBJ2-1; V: TRBV7-7; DNA: TGTGCCAGCAGCGCTTACCCCCAGGGGGGCAATGAGCAGTTCTTC; CDR3: CASSAYPQGGNEQFF
size: NA; D: TRBD1; J: TRBJ1-2; V: TRBV24-1; DNA: TGTGCCACCAGTGAGGGTGACAGGGGGCTTGGCTACACCTTC; CDR3: CATSEGDRGLGYTF
size: once; D: TRBD1; J: TRBJ2-3; V: TRBV20-1; DNA: TGCAGTGCTAGAGATCAGGACAGGGGTAATACGCAGTATTTT; CDR3: CSARDQDRGNTQYF
size: NA; D: NA; J: TRBJ2-3; V: TRBV2; DNA: TGTGCCAGCAGTGAAAACGGCAGAGGGGATACGCAGTATTTT; CDR3: CASSENGRGDTQYF
size: NA; D: TRBD1; J: TRBJ2-7; V: TRBV28; DNA: TGTGCCAGCAGACTCGGACAGGGTTCCGACGAGCAGTACTTC; CDR3: CASRLGQGSDEQYF
size: NA; D: NA; J: TRBJ1-1; V: TRBV20-1; DNA: TGCAGTGCTATTACACGGTGGAAGACTGAAGCTTTCTTT; CDR3: CSAITRWKTEAFF
size: NA; D: NA; J: TRBJ1-1; V: TRBV12-3/TRBV12-4; DNA: TGTGCCAGCAGTCTCCTGGGGGGGGTGAACACTGAAGCTTTCTTT; CDR3: CASSLLGGVNTEAFF
size: NA; D: TRBD1; J: TRBJ2-7; V: TRBV4-3; DNA: TGCGCCAGCAGCCAAGATTGGGACAGGGATTACGAGCAGTACTTC; CDR3: CASSQDWDRDYEQYF
size: NA; D: NA; J: TRBJ1-4; V: TRBV3-1; DNA: TGTGCCAGCAGCCAAGGGGTTACAACTAATGAAAAACTGTTTTTT; CDR3: CASSQGVTTNEKLFF
size: NA; D: NA; J: TRBJ2-4; V: TRBV7-2; DNA: TGTGCAAGCAGCCCAAATGGGGGATTGGGCAAAAACATTCAGTACTTC; CDR3: CASSPNGGLGKNIQYF
size: NA; D: NA; J: TRBJ1-2; V: TRBV29-1; DNA: TGCAGCGTTGAAGATGGTATAAAGGAATATGGCTACACCTTC; CDR3: CSVEDGIKEYGYTF
size: few; D: NA; J: TRBJ2-6; V: TRBV5-1; DNA: TGCGCCAGCAGCCAACAGGGGGCCAACGTCCTGACTTTC; CDR3: CASSQQGANVLTF
size: NA; D: NA; J: TRBJ2-5; V: TRBV30; DNA: TGTGCCTGGAGCCCTCTGGCGTCGGGAGAGACCCAGTACTTC; CDR3: CAWSPLASGETQYF
size: many; D: NA; J: TRBJ2-5; V: TRBV12-3/TRBV12-4; DNA: TGTGCCAGCAGACTCTCGGGCCCGGAGACCCAGTACTTC; CDR3: CASRLSGPETQYF
size: few; D: NA; J: TRBJ2-7; V: TRBV2; DNA: TGTGCCAGCAGGGTAGACTCCAGCTACGAGCAGTACTTC; CDR3: CASRVDSSYEQYF